A single sample is the source of the 4 T cell receptor beta chains below, sequenced in a study of PD-1 blockade in classical Hodgkin lymphoma. Libraries were prepared by immunoSEQ multiplex PCR; TCRdb keeps only in-frame clonotypes and omits some of them. Of 95,000 to 120,000 clones in the sample, about 89% were seen once. With no exception, relapse followed autologous stem cell transplantation in all patients, and brentuximab vedotin exposure varied. The source material was peripheral blood mononuclear cells (PBMCs), sampled before the second cycle of nivolumab. The source of these receptors is a human donor with classical Hodgkin lymphoma.

The chain carries TRBV28 and TRBJ1-4; a weak D match, TRBD1 (6 bases). The CDR3 loop spans 11 amino acids. Trimming took off 7 bases at V and 8 bases at J, with 8 bases between the two ends. Per the germline V gene, CDR1 is MDHEN and CDR2 is SYDVKM. CDR3 in amino acids: CASTGEEKLFF. The CDR3 bases are TGTGCCAGCACAGGGGAGGAAAAACTGTTTTTT.

The CDR3 spells CASSPEQGRGGYTF. CDR3 in DNA: TGTGCCAGCAGCCCCGAACAGGGAAGGGGTGGCTACACCTTC. The rearrangement links TRBV5-6 to TRBJ1-2; TRBD1 is a possible D gene (6 bases). CDR1 and CDR2 (germline): SGHDT, YYEEEE. The CDR3 covers 14 residues. V shed 4 bases and J shed 7 bases, with 17 bases lying between them.

The genes are TRBV5-4 and TRBJ2-5, with 7 bases identical to TRBD2. Matching the DNA end better, TRBJ2-7 makes the J call doubtful. Looked up from germline, CDR1 is SGHNT and CDR2 is YYREEE (reference sequence). The CDR3 runs 15 residues. CDR3 bases: TGTGCCAGCAGCTTGGGTGGACTAGTACCCTACGAGCAGTACTTC. Protein: CASSLGGLVPYEQYF.

The gene calls are TRBV6-5 and TRBJ2-7; 8 bases match TRBD2. J lost 6 bases, V lost 5 bases, and 9 bases had no gene match. Germline assignment: CDR1 MNHEY and CDR2 SVGAGI. CDR3 length: 14 amino acids. The CDR3, as DNA: TGTGCCAGCAGTCGGTTGCGGGAGGCTGGCGAGCAGTACTTC. This encodes CASSRLREAGEQYF.